The rows below give T cell receptor beta chains drawn from one sample of a study of T cell repertoires in cytomegalovirus infection. Using its own MiXCR run on the reads, TCRdb lists one record per CDR3 protein. Altogether around 260,000 distinct CDR3 sequences are present, about 25% being singletons, with the ten largest covering roughly 14%. The sequenced material came from PBMCs. The receptors here all came from a human donor in good health (CMV status not recorded). Some clones in this sample may be carry-over from other donors' samples. Each CDR3 is given without its conserved first and last residue. The D gene is left open where the match is weak.

CDR3,J,length,V,D
ASRLDRLSNQPQH,TRBJ1-5,13,TRBV12-3/TRBV12-4,-
ASSPGLFQETQY,TRBJ2-5,12,TRBV7-2,-
ASSHAMDRPGETQY,TRBJ2-5,14,TRBV3-1,TRBD1
SAERQGTTGELF,TRBJ2-2,12,TRBV29-1,TRBD1
ASSSNRGGD,TRBJ2-5,9,TRBV11-2,-
ASSLTGTGGYEQY,TRBJ2-7,13,TRBV7-2,TRBD1
ASSRGRIGGSHNEQF,TRBJ2-1,15,TRBV7-2,TRBD2
ASSHGPTRTSGQYQETQY,TRBJ2-5,18,TRBV14,TRBD2
ASSQTGLAAYEQY,TRBJ2-7,13,TRBV6-5,TRBD2
ASSSPPTNEQF,TRBJ2-1,11,TRBV28,-
SARVTGANGYT,TRBJ1-2,11,TRBV20-1,-
ASSLAAGATYQTAGELF,TRBJ2-2,17,TRBV5-6,-
ASSPLTGRNTEAF,TRBJ1-1,13,TRBV6-2/TRBV6-3,-
ASSPSGSGREQY,TRBJ2-7,12,TRBV7-2,-
ASSLSPGQGGNQPQH,TRBJ1-5,15,TRBV28,TRBD1
SAPQGGASDYNEQF,TRBJ2-1,14,TRBV20-1,-
ASSLFRFAAGNYGYT,TRBJ1-2,15,TRBV7-8,-
ASSSGMGQPQH,TRBJ1-5,11,TRBV7-3,-
ASSARLGELF,TRBJ2-2,10,TRBV7-2,-
ASSRYGGGIGVASYNEQF,TRBJ2-1,18,TRBV5-1,-
ASSWTGEGIQY,TRBJ2-4,11,TRBV11-2,TRBD1
ASSEDRGDGYT,TRBJ1-2,11,TRBV7-9,TRBD1
SVRGTGGFGYT,TRBJ1-2,11,TRBV29-1,TRBD1
ASSFLGDGNEKLF,TRBJ1-4,13,TRBV12-3/TRBV12-4,-
ATSDRRGSGETQY,TRBJ2-5,13,TRBV24-1,-
ASSRQGTLDYEQY,TRBJ2-7,13,TRBV4-1,-
ASSLATGLAGEQY,TRBJ2-7,13,TRBV7-2,TRBD2
AWSAGTGANVLT,TRBJ2-6,12,TRBV30,-
ASTSEAGGHTYEQY,TRBJ2-7,14,TRBV7-2,TRBD2
ASSPASGGSNEQF,TRBJ2-1,13,TRBV11-2,TRBD2
AWSVSEKSSYEQY,TRBJ2-7,13,TRBV30,-
ASSPGPSEDQPQH,TRBJ1-5,13,TRBV5-1,-
ATSYPGRGTDTQY,TRBJ2-3,13,TRBV24-1,TRBD2
ASSLMQSYEQY,TRBJ2-7,11,TRBV7-9,-
ASSLGRVGGRGRNQPQH,TRBJ1-5,17,TRBV7-8,-
ASSYDHPLAGGEETQY,TRBJ2-5,16,TRBV7-6,TRBD2
ATSRDDGKSTDTQY,TRBJ2-3,14,TRBV15,-
ASSLHVRPGQRTYEQY,TRBJ2-7,16,TRBV7-9,-
SATSGGVQETQY,TRBJ2-5,12,TRBV20-1,TRBD2
ASSNGGRRYTEAF,TRBJ1-1,13,TRBV13,-
SAEGGGNTIY,TRBJ1-3,10,TRBV20-1,-